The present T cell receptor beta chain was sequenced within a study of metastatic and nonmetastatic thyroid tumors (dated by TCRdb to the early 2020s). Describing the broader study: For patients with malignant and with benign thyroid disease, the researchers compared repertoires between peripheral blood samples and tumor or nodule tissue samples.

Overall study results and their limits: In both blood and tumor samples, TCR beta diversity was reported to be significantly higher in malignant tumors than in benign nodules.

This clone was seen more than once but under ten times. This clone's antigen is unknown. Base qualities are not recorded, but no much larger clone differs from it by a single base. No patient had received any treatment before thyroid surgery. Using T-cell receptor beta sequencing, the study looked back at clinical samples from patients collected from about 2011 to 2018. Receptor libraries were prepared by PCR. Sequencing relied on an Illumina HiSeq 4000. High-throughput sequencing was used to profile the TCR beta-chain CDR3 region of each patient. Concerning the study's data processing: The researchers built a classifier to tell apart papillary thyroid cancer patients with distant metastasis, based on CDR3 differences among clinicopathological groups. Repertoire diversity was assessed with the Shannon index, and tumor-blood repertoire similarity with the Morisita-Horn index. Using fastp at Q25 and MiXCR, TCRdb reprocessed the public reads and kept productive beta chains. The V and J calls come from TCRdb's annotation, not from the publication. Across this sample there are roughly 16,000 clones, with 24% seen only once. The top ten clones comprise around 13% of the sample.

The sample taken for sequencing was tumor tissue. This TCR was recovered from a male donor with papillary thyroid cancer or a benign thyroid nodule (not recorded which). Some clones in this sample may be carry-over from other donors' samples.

The nucleotide sequence is given as TGTGCCAGCAGTGAGCTCGCAGATACGCAGTATTTT. Translated, it reads CASSELADTQYF. In this chain, TRBV2 is recombined with TRBJ2-3, with the D gene too uncertain to name. Taken from cysteine to phenylalanine, the CDR3 has 12 residues. Solely the CDR3 DNA is kept, with 36 bases framed from the first base. V is reduced by 3 bases and J by 4 bases, leaving a spacing of 5 bases between them. CDR1 and CDR2 were assigned from the germline V gene as SNHLY and FYNNEI.